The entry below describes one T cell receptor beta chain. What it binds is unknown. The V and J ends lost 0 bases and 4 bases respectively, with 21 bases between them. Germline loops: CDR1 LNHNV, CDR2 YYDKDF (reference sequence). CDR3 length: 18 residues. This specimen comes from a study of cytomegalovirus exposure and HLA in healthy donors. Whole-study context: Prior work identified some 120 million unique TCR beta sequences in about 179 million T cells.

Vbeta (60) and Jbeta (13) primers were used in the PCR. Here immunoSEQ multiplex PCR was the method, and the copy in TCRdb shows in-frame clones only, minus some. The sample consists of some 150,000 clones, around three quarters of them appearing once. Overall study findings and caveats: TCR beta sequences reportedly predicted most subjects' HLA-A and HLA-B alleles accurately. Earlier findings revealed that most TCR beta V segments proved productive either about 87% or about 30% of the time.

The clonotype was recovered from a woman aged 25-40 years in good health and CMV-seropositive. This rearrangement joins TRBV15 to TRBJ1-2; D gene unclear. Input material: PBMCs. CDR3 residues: CATSRDFGRASRSYGYTF. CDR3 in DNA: TGTGCCACCAGCAGAGATTTTGGGAGGGCATCCCGGAGCTATGGCTACACCTTC. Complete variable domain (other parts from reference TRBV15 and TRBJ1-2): DAMVIQNPRYQVTQFGKPVTLSCSQTLNHNVMYWYQQKSSQAPKLLFHYYDKDFNNEADTPDNFQSRRPNTSFCFLDIRSPGLGDTAMYLCATSRDFGRASRSYGYTFGSGTRLTVV.